These 24 T cell receptor beta chains were sequenced from one sample in a study of T cell changes during pregnancy in multiple sclerosis. TCRdb keeps only in-frame clones here, not all; method: immunoSEQ multiplex PCR. Of approximately 88,000 clones listed, just under 95% were seen once; the top ten hold around 4%. The sequencing used peripheral blood, collected in the first trimester of pregnancy. These receptors came from a female donor with multiple sclerosis, enrolled in a pregnancy study.

The chain uses TRBV30 and TRBJ1-2; D uncertain. CDR1 is GTSNPN and CDR2 is SVGIG in the germline V gene (reference sequence). The CDR3 sequence is 13 residues long. Trimming took off 1 base at V and 6 bases at J, with 12 bases between the two ends. As DNA, the CDR3 is TGTGCCTGGAGTGCGAGGACTGCGAATGGCTACACCTTC. Residues: CAWSARTANGYTF.

The genes are TRBV29-1 and TRBJ2-5, with 9 nucleotides matching TRBD2. The CDR3 covers 14 residues. CDR1 is SQVTM, CDR2 ANQGSEA, per germline. After removal of 5 bases from V and 5 bases from J, the junction contained 9 bases not matched to a gene. The CDR3 loop is CSVQGGGVVETQYF. CDR3 sequence (DNA): TGCAGCGTTCAGGGCGGGGGGGTAGTCGAGACCCAGTACTTC.

The chain employs TRBV5-8 and TRBJ1-5; D might be TRBD1 (6 bases). V was trimmed by 3 bases and J by 6 bases, leaving 16 bases between them. The germline V gene encodes CDR1 SGHTS and CDR2 YDEGEE. CDR3 size: 15 residues. The CDR3 nucleotides read TGTGCCAGCAGCTCACTAGGGGGTCAGGGTCAGCCCCAGCATTTT. It codes for CASSSLGGQGQPQHF.

The chain combines TRBV27 with TRBJ1-6, with a weak D call TRBD1 (6 bases). This CDR3 is built from 16 residues. CDR1 and CDR2 (germline): MNHEY, SMNVEV (reference sequence). Trimming cost V 3 bases and J 10 bases, with 19 bases left between them. CDR3 region: CASSFRGSAYRSPLHF. CDR3 coding DNA: TGTGCCAGCAGTTTTAGGGGGTCCGCTTATAGGTCACCCCTCCACTTT.

The rearrangement joins TRBV10-2 to TRBJ2-7; unclear D gene. Germline values: CDR1 WSHSY, CDR2 SAAADI. Between the trimmed V and J ends, which lost 3 bases and 2 bases, there was a span of 5 bases. The CDR3 totals 12 residues. The CDR3 reads CASSDVTYEQYF. CDR3 bases: TGCGCCAGCAGTGACGTTACCTACGAGCAGTACTTC.

The rearrangement joins TRBV20-1 to TRBJ1-1; D remains ambiguous. Between the trimmed V and J ends, which lost 2 bases and 8 bases, there was a span of 9 bases. This CDR3 comprises 11 residues. CDR1 DFQATT and CDR2 SNEGSKA come from the germline V gene (reference sequence). The CDR3 sequence is CSARPGREAFF. The CDR3 DNA sequence: TGCAGTGCTAGACCGGGGAGGGAAGCTTTCTTT.

Only one count was recorded for this clone. The V call is TRBV6-1, the J call TRBJ1-2; D possibly corresponds to TRBD1 (6 bases). The V end lost 2 bases, the J end lost 3 bases, and 7 bases lay between the germline ends. This CDR3 is built from 13 residues. CDR1 is MNHNS, CDR2 SASEGT, per germline. CDR3 sequence reads: CASSEHRDYGYTF. CDR3 DNA sequence: TGTGCCAGCAGTGAACACAGGGACTATGGCTACACCTTC.

V usage is TRBV19 and J usage is TRBJ1-6; D is unclear. The CDR3 is 14 residues long. Trimming stripped 6 bases from V and 6 bases from J, with 12 bases between. Germline loops: CDR1 LNHDA, CDR2 SQIVND (reference sequence). The CDR3 protein is CASRFGRLNSPLHF. The CDR3 bases are TGTGCCAGTAGGTTCGGGAGGCTTAATTCACCCCTCCACTTT.

The chain is built from TRBV14 and TRBJ2-5; no clear D gene. The CDR3 has 15 residues. Germline V lookup: CDR1 SGHDN, CDR2 FVKESK. V lost 1 base to trimming and J lost 2 bases, with 11 bases between them. CDR3 sequence (DNA): TGTGCCAGCAGCCAAGGAGTAAGCCCTCAAGAGACCCAGTACTTC. Translated: CASSQGVSPQETQYF. Variable domain in full (rest from reference TRBV14 and TRBJ2-5): EAGVTQFPSHSVIEKGQTVTLRCDPISGHDNLYWYRRVMGKEIKFLLHFVKESKQDESGMPNNRFLAERTGGTYSTLKVQPAELEDSGVYFCASSQGVSPQETQYFGPGTRLLVL.

This clone was detected once. V is TRBV9 and J is TRBJ1-1, with 7 bases that match TRBD1. The CDR3 sequence is 16 residues long. Trimming at V came to 4 bases and at J to 4 bases, leaving 13 bases not matched to a gene. CDR1 and CDR2 from the germline V gene are SGDLS and YYNGEE. For the CDR3, the DNA is TGTGCCAGCAGCCCCCGAGGAGGGGGCGCGGGCACTGAAGCTTTCTTT. Translating it yields CASSPRGGGAGTEAFF.

As DNA, the CDR3 is TGTGCCACCCTCCGGAGGACCGGGGAGCTGTTTTTT. Protein product: CATLRRTGELFF. This chain uses TRBV7-9 with TRBJ2-2; TRBD2 is a possible D gene (5 bases). Germline CDR1 reads SEHNR; CDR2 reads FQNEAQ (reference sequence). CDR3 length equals 12 residues. With 10 bases removed from V and 5 bases from J, the gap between germline ends came to 11 bases.

The CDR3: CASRMGGRQYEQYF. The DNA of the CDR3 is TGTGCCAGCCGGATGGGGGGACGACAGTACGAGCAGTACTTC. The chain combines TRBV27 with TRBJ2-7, with D possibly being TRBD2 (6 bases). V dropped 8 bases and J dropped 4 bases, with 18 bases sitting between them. The CDR3 sequence is 14 residues long. CDR1 and CDR2 (germline): MNHEY, SMNVEV (reference sequence).

The rearrangement links TRBV7-6 to TRBJ2-6; TRBD1 might be the D (6 bases). Trimming left V 5 bases short and J 1 base short, with 9 bases between. Germline-derived CDR1 and CDR2 are SGHVS and FNYEAQ. The CDR3 contains 15 residues. CDR3 sequence (DNA): TGTGCCAGCAGCATTACAGGGTCTGGGGCCAACGTCCTGACTTTC. Translation: CASSITGSGANVLTF. Complete variable domain (other parts from reference TRBV7-6 and TRBJ2-6): GAGVSQSPRYKVTKRGQDVALRCDPISGHVSLYWYRQALGQGPEFLTYFNYEAQQDKSGLPNDRFSAERPEGSISTLTIQRTEQRDSAMYRCASSITGSGANVLTFGAGSRLTVL.

This clone has just one count. V is TRBV5-8 and J is TRBJ2-1; 10 nucleotides align to TRBD2. The germline V gene encodes CDR1 SGHTS and CDR2 YDEGEE. The CDR3 totals 15 residues. Unmatched junction bases numbered 3, after V lost 5 bases and J lost 1 base. In DNA form, the CDR3 reads TGTGCCAGCAGGACTAGCGGGTCATCCTACAATGAGCAGTTCTTC. Translating gives CASRTSGSSYNEQFF.

This chain uses TRBV5-1 with TRBJ1-4; a possible D gene is TRBD1 (5 bases). The V end was cut by 3 bases, the J end by 5 bases, with 14 bases between. Germline CDR1 reads SGHRS; CDR2 reads YFSETQ. The CDR3 contains 15 residues. The CDR3 nucleotides are TGCGCCAGCAGCTGGGAGGGACGGCTGAATGAAAAACTGTTTTTT. Amino acids: CASSWEGRLNEKLFF.

The chain carries TRBV9 and TRBJ2-2; possible D gene TRBD2, 5 bases. V dropped 3 bases and J dropped 5 bases, with 11 bases sitting between them. The CDR3 contains 14 residues. Germline V gives CDR1 SGDLS, CDR2 YYNGEE. The CDR3 DNA sequence: TGTGCCAGCAGCGAGGCGGGCGGGACCGGGGAGCTGTTTTTT. This gives the protein CASSEAGGTGELFF.

This chain uses TRBV6-1 with TRBJ1-5; the D is unclear. CDR1 is MNHNS, CDR2 SASEGT, per germline. This CDR3 spans 13 amino acids. Trimming left V 4 bases short and J 0 bases short, with 4 bases between. This CDR3 is CASSGDSNQPQHF. CDR3 nucleotides: TGTGCCAGCAGTGGAGATAGCAATCAGCCCCAGCATTTT.

This rearrangement joins TRBV15 to TRBJ2-7; possible D gene TRBD2, 6 bases. This CDR3 is built from 17 residues. V was cut by 0 bases and J by 1 base, with 16 bases left in between. Germline CDR1 LNHNV, CDR2 YYDKDF (reference sequence). For the CDR3, the DNA is TGTGCCACCAGCAGAGATAGGAGGGACGGACGGTCCTACGAGCAGTACTTC. This codes for CATSRDRRDGRSYEQYF.

A few counts support this clone. This sequence joins TRBV4-2 and TRBJ1-1; D is uncertain. Per germline, CDR1 LGHNA and CDR2 YNFKEQ. V shed 4 bases and J shed 12 bases, with 15 bases lying between them. CDR3 length equals 12 residues. CDR3 in amino acids: CASSRGTKATFF. The CDR3 nucleotides are TGTGCCAGCAGCCGAGGAACCAAAGCAACTTTCTTT.

The rearrangement links TRBV7-2 to TRBJ2-7, with TRBD1 as a possible D gene (6 bases). V was shortened by 5 bases and J by 5 bases, with 19 bases between the two germline ends. The CDR3 has 15 residues. Germline assignment: CDR1 SGHTA and CDR2 FQGNSA. As DNA, the CDR3 is TGTGCCAGCAGCGCCGAACAGGGTCGGGCTGACGAGCAGTACTTC. Protein: CASSAEQGRADEQYF.

V is TRBV10-3 and J is TRBJ1-1; 7 nucleotides line up with TRBD1. The V and J ends lost 5 bases and 5 bases, in that order; junction bases with no gene match: 8. The CDR3 is 14 amino acids. The germline V gene encodes CDR1 ENHRY and CDR2 SYGVKD. DNA of the CDR3: TGTGCCATCAGTCCCCGGACAGGAACGACTGAAGCTTTCTTT. Its protein product is CAISPRTGTTEAFF.

This chain connects TRBV7-2 to TRBJ1-1; 7 nucleotides align to TRBD1. Germline values: CDR1 SGHTA, CDR2 FQGNSA. This CDR3 contains 14 residues. The CDR3 is CATRQGVMDTEAFF. The CDR3 region has the DNA TGTGCTACCCGACAGGGAGTAATGGACACTGAAGCTTTCTTT.

The CDR3 nucleotides read TGTGCCAGCTCACCACCAAATGGTCACAGGGGAAGCAATCAGCCCCAGCATTTT. This codes for CASSPPNGHRGSNQPQHF. The V call is TRBV18, the J call TRBJ1-5; TRBD1 matches 7 bases. J gave up 1 base and V 0 bases, and 9 bases lay outside the gene matches. The CDR3 has 18 residues. Germline CDR1 and CDR2: KGHSH and LQKENI.

V and J are TRBV9 and TRBJ2-7, with 8 bases that match TRBD2. Unmatched junction bases numbered 4, after V lost 0 bases and J lost 2 bases. The CDR3 sequence is 15 residues long. Germline CDR1 reads SGDLS; CDR2 reads YYNGEE. CDR3 sequence reads: CASSVDSGETYEQYF. CDR3 nucleotide sequence: TGTGCCAGCAGCGTAGATAGCGGGGAAACCTACGAGCAGTACTTC.